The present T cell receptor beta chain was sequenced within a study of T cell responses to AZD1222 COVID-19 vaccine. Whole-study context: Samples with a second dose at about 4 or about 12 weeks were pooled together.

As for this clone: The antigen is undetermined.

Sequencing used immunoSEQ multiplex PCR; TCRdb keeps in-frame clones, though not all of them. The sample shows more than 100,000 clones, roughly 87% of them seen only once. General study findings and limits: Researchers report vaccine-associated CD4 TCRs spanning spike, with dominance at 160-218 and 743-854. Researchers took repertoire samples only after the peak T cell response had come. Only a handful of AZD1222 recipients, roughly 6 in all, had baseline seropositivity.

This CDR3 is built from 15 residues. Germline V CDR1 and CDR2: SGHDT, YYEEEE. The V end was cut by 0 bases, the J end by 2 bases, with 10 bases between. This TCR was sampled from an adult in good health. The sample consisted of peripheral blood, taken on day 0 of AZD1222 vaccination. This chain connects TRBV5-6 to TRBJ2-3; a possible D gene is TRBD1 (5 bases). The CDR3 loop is CASSLEGLDTDTQYF. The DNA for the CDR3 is TGTGCCAGCAGCTTGGAGGGGCTGGACACAGATACGCAGTATTTT.